Below, one TCR beta chain is given with its context. CDR1 is MDHEN, CDR2 SYDVKM, per germline. This CDR3 has 15 residues. Trimming left V 3 bases short and J 5 bases short, with 14 bases between. This sample was included in a study of blood T cells in healthy people across ages. Sample-barcoded 5' priming and a J-beta primer mix drove a second PCR of roughly 7 to 11 cycles. From the 5' RACE reads, TCRdb called clonotypes with MiXCR, one entry per CDR3 protein. The profile shows about 640,000 distinct CDR3 sequences, about 30% of them singletons. The specimen sequenced was blood. The chain combines TRBV28 with TRBJ2-4; a possible D gene is TRBD2 (7 bases). This sequence originates from a woman older than 75 in good health. CDR3 nucleotide sequence: TGTGCCAGCAGTTTCGGGGGGCTGGCTCAAAACATTCAGTACTTC. The encoded protein is CASSFGGLAQNIQYF.